Presented here are 18 T cell receptor beta chains from one specimen sequenced in a study of vaccination effects on CD4 cells after COVID-19. Profiling relied on immunoSEQ multiplex PCR, and the TCRdb table lists in-frame clones only, not all of them. The profile shows approximately 20,000 clones, around 70% of them singletons. What these receptors recognize is not known. Antigen-specific CD4+ T cells were expanded (with viral peptide pools) by the ViraFEST assay ahead of sequencing. With 10 to 11 days of culture completed, CD4+ T cells were isolated. According to PCR results, the person was infected with SARS-CoV-2 between March and December 2020. Specimen: CD4+ T cells from PBMCs cultured with SARS-CoV-2 spike peptides, collected before COVID-19 vaccination. All receptors come from a human donor who had a prior SARS-CoV-2 infection.

This clone occurred once. Here the CDR3 DNA reads TGTGCCAGCAGTTCGCCGCAGGGTGGGTCAGATACGCAGTATTTT. Translation: CASSSPQGGSDTQYF. The genes are TRBV6-6 and TRBJ2-3, with D perhaps TRBD1 (5 bases). Trimming took off 4 bases at V and 4 bases at J, with 15 bases between the two ends. The CDR3 length is 15 residues. Germline values: CDR1 MNHNY, CDR2 SVGAGI (reference sequence).

The chain couples TRBV5-1 to TRBJ2-3; 11 nucleotides line up with TRBD2. The CDR3 spans 15 residues. V gave up 5 bases and J gave up 5 bases; unmatched junction bases: 7. Germline CDR1 is SGHRS and CDR2 is YFSETQ. The CDR3 DNA reads as TGCGCCAGCAGTACACAACTAGCGGGAGTAGATACGCAGTATTTT. This encodes CASSTQLAGVDTQYF.

The CDR3 loop is CASRQWTGSNQPQHF. CDR3 nucleotide sequence: TGTGCCAGCAGGCAATGGACCGGTAGCAATCAGCCCCAGCATTTT. V is TRBV2 and J is TRBJ1-5; D not resolved. V shed 6 bases and J shed 0 bases, with 12 bases lying between them. The CDR3 totals 15 residues. Germline CDR1 is SNHLY and CDR2 is FYNNEI.

The V call is TRBV3-1 (or the pseudogene TRBV3-2), the J call TRBJ2-7, with 11 bases matching TRBD2. This CDR3 has 15 amino acids. Germline assignment: CDR1 LGHDT and CDR2 YNNKEL (reference sequence). V lost 3 bases to trimming and J lost 6 bases; unmatched junction nucleotides: 7. The CDR3 DNA is TGTGCCAGCAGCCAGACTAGCGGGGTACCGTCCGAGCAGTACTTC. Residues: CASSQTSGVPSEQYF.

The genes are TRBV27 and TRBJ2-1, with 9 bases identical to TRBD2. The CDR3 totals 13 residues. Germline loops: CDR1 MNHEY, CDR2 SMNVEV (reference sequence). Unmatched junction bases numbered 6, after V lost 6 bases and J lost 9 bases. CDR3 region: CASRAGGGGEQFF. In nucleotides, the CDR3 is TGTGCCAGCAGAGCGGGAGGAGGAGGTGAGCAGTTCTTC.

J is TRBJ2-1 and V is TRBV11-3; D possibly uses TRBD1 or TRBD2 (5 bases each). The CDR3 extends over 12 amino acids. Germline CDR1 SGHNT, CDR2 YENEEA. V lost 2 bases and J 10 bases, leaving 9 bases between the germline ends. CDR3 sequence: CASSLWDQEQFF. The CDR3 region has the DNA TGTGCCAGCAGCTTATGGGACCAAGAGCAGTTCTTC. Together with reference TRBV11-3 and TRBJ2-1, the CDR3 gives the full variable domain: EAGVVQSPRYKIIEKKQPVAFWCNPISGHNTLYWYLQNLGQGPELLIRYENEEAVDDSQLPKDRFSAERLKGVDSTLKIQPAELGDSAVYLCASSLWDQEQFFGPGTRLTVL.

This clone was seen once. The junction and the germline gene differ at one end; a read error may be behind it. The chain links TRBV7-9 to TRBJ1-2; D not resolved. The germline V gene has CDR1 SEHNR and CDR2 FQNEAQ (reference sequence). This CDR3 is 9 amino acids long. CDR3 protein: CARDGPNRF. In DNA, the CDR3 is TGTGCCAGGGATGGCCCGAACCGCTTC.

This clone was detected only a few times. This sequence joins TRBV30 and TRBJ1-4; D is unclear. CDR3 length equals 12 residues. Deletions cut 7 bases from V and 8 bases from J, with 14 bases between. CDR1 is GTSNPN, CDR2 SVGIG, per germline (reference sequence). The CDR3 sequence is CALSRVGEKLFF. The CDR3 nucleotides read TGTGCCTTAAGCCGGGTAGGAGAAAAACTGTTTTTT.

This clone has a handful of counts. V usage is TRBV11-3 and J usage is TRBJ2-2; 9 nucleotides match TRBD2. This CDR3 is 17 amino acids long. Germline trimming cut 5 bases from V and 4 bases from J; bases unmatched to any gene: 11. Germline CDR1 is SGHNT and CDR2 is YENEEA. The CDR3 protein is CASSPWAGGPGTGELFF. The CDR3 nucleotides read TGTGCCAGCAGCCCGTGGGCGGGAGGGCCGGGCACCGGGGAGCTGTTTTTT. Together with reference TRBV11-3 and TRBJ2-2, the CDR3 gives the full variable domain: EAGVVQSPRYKIIEKKQPVAFWCNPISGHNTLYWYLQNLGQGPELLIRYENEEAVDDSQLPKDRFSAERLKGVDSTLKIQPAELGDSAVYLCASSPWAGGPGTGELFFGEGSRLTVL.

This chain links TRBV6-2 or TRBV6-3 with TRBJ1-4, with 11 bases aligning to TRBD1. CDR1 is MNHEY and CDR2 is SVGEGT in the germline V gene. V was clipped by 0 bases and J by 6 bases; unmatched bases: 6. CDR3 length: 17 residues. This CDR3 reads CASSYSTLGQGDEKLFF. DNA for the CDR3: TGTGCCAGCAGTTACTCGACACTGGGACAGGGGGATGAAAAACTGTTTTTT.

This clone has just one count. The chain links TRBV7-2 to TRBJ1-2; D call uncertain. Germline V gene lookup returns CDR1 SGHTA and CDR2 FQGNSA. V was clipped by 5 bases and J by 5 bases, with 12 bases between them. CDR3 length: 13 residues. CDR3 nucleotides: TGTGCCAGCAGCCAGGACCAAAAATATGGCTACACCTTC. Translating gives CASSQDQKYGYTF.

The chain uses TRBV9 and TRBJ2-2, with 7 bases lining up with TRBD2. Trimming at V came to 2 bases and at J to 0 bases, leaving 4 bases not matched to a gene. Looked up from germline, CDR1 is SGDLS and CDR2 is YYNGEE. The CDR3 contains 16 residues. The DNA for the CDR3 is TGTGCCAGCAGCGTTAGCGGGCCCGCGAACACCGGGGAGCTGTTTTTT. As protein: CASSVSGPANTGELFF.

The V call is TRBV2, the J call TRBJ2-1, with D unclear. Germline loops: CDR1 SNHLY, CDR2 FYNNEI. This CDR3 is built from 12 residues. The ends were cut back, 4 bases at V and 9 bases at J, with 10 bases in the middle. The CDR3 DNA reads as TGTGCCAGCAGTGCCCGTCGGAGTGAGCAGTTCTTC. This gives the protein CASSARRSEQFF.

The chain has TRBV5-4 and TRBJ2-7; D may correspond to TRBD1 or TRBD2 (5 bases each). V was shortened by 3 bases and J by 2 bases, with 12 bases between the two germline ends. The CDR3 runs 14 residues. The germline V gene encodes CDR1 SGHNT and CDR2 YYREEE (reference sequence). The CDR3 nucleotides read TGTGCCAGCAGCTCCAGGGTGGGGGCCTACGAGCAGTACTTC. The encoded protein is CASSSRVGAYEQYF.

The chain is built from TRBV5-1 and TRBJ2-5; TRBD2 is a possible D gene (6 bases). V dropped 2 bases and J dropped 2 bases, with 13 bases sitting between them. Per germline, CDR1 SGHRS and CDR2 YFSETQ. The CDR3 has 15 residues. The CDR3 region has the DNA TGCGCCAGCAGCTTATCTGTCGGGAGACAAGAGACCCAGTACTTC. It is translated as CASSLSVGRQETQYF.

This clone occurred once. This rearrangement joins TRBV4-1 to TRBJ2-2; 7 bases agree with TRBD2. The CDR3 runs 18 residues. Germline trimming cut 3 bases from V and 2 bases from J; bases unmatched to any gene: 12. Germline-derived CDR1 and CDR2 are MGHRA and YSYEKL. The CDR3 DNA is TGCGCCAGCAGCCACCAGCGGGGACGGGGGGTTAACACCGGGGAGCTGTTTTTT. The encoded protein is CASSHQRGRGVNTGELFF.

This sequence joins TRBV28 and TRBJ2-7; D not resolved. This CDR3 is 15 amino acids long. V was clipped by 2 bases and J by 0 bases, with 11 bases between them. Germline CDR1 and CDR2: MDHEN and SYDVKM. CDR3 loop: CASSLEARSSYEQYF. The CDR3 nucleotides are TGTGCCAGCAGTTTAGAGGCCAGGAGCTCCTACGAGCAGTACTTC.

This clone has only one observation. The V gene is TRBV11-3, the J gene TRBJ2-1; 7 nucleotides align to TRBD2. The V gene end was trimmed by 1 base and the J gene end by 2 bases; junction bases not matched to a gene: 5. CDR3 size: 16 residues. In germline, CDR1 is SGHNT, CDR2 YENEEA. The CDR3: CASSLGTSAAYNEQFF. CDR3 DNA sequence: TGTGCCAGCAGCTTAGGCACTAGCGCAGCCTACAATGAGCAGTTCTTC.